The text below deals with one T cell receptor (beta chain). Antigen unknown. The data belong to a study of cytomegalovirus exposure and HLA in healthy donors. Overall study results and limits: The study listed 150 to 200 cytomegalovirus-associated TCR beta chains. Later on, an analysis found that several of the most significant clusters appeared to be linked to common viral pathogens, which included parvovirus B19.

Though probably carrying unrecorded immune exposures, donors were nominally healthy at sampling. PCR used 60 Vbeta primers and 13 Jbeta primers. The method was immunoSEQ multiplex PCR; TCRdb's version includes in-frame clones alone and lacks a portion of them. This table has some 130,000 clones, about 78% appearing once. The TCR comes from a human donor in good health. Sequencing was carried out using PBMCs.

The CDR3 DNA is TGTGCCAGCAGCCTGGGACAGACAAATGGCTACACCTTC. Amino acids: CASSLGQTNGYTF. This chain joins TRBV7-9 and TRBJ1-2, with 7 positions matching TRBD1. CDR1 and CDR2 from the germline V gene are SEHNR and FQNEAQ (reference sequence). The length of the CDR3 is 13 residues. J gave up 6 bases and V 5 bases, and 6 bases lay outside the gene matches.